This T cell receptor beta chain stems from a study of cytomegalovirus exposure and HLA in healthy donors (TCRdb year 2017). Some background on the complete study: An earlier analysis of roughly 570 of the donors reported approximately 300 Gb of sequence data and around 120 million unique TCR beta sequences obtained from some 200 million T cells. An early release that covered 640 HLA-typed donors contained around 300 gigabases of sequencing data and 65 million to 100 million unique TCR sequences. Among the roughly 430 genotyped donors, approximately 77% belonged to the genetic ancestry cluster associated with self-reported Caucasian donors. The study was designed to test whether signatures of past pathogen exposure could be identified by cataloging public T cell receptors. Using immunosequencing, the study profiled T cell repertoires from 550 to 750 subjects and related those repertoires to cytomegalovirus serostatus. A separate validation cohort of 90 to 150 different subjects was used in addition to the roughly 700-subject first cohort. The study combined high-throughput TCR immunosequencing, statistical association of individual TCRs with disease status, and machine learning to predict cytomegalovirus infection status. In a later analysis, previously published TCR beta repertoires from several hundred donors were re-analyzed and high-resolution HLA genotyping was added so that TCR occurrence patterns could be studied. Rather than drawing on any new phenotypic data, the later analysis identified candidate immune exposures from TCR beta sequences and the way those sequences occurred across donors. To decide whether each TCR beta V gene segment behaved as functional or pseudogenic, an earlier analysis of several hundred of the donors relied on high-throughput TCR beta sequencing. Alongside the repertoire data, information on donor age, sex, ethnicity and CMV serostatus was compiled. In a later genetic analysis, genome-wide SNP genotypes for about 60% of the 666 donors were used, and that subset was treated as a discovery cohort. All discovery cohort repertoires had been generated on a single sequencing platform. HLA typing covered class I and class II loci at four-digit resolution. The number of typed donors differed by locus: roughly 620-640 for A, B, C, DRB1 and DQB1; 500 to 550 for DQA1; fewer than 610 for DPA1; and 400 to 480 for DPB1. Four or five DR-DQ haplotypes were handled as single units for association and clustering because linkage in the cohort was strong. On average, roughly 240,000 unique TCR beta nucleotide sequences were sequenced per donor among about 400 genotyped donors of the cohort, with roughly 18% of those sequences being non-productive.

The cohort comprised under 700 healthy bone marrow donors. All cohort members were sampled while nominally healthy, although unrecorded immune exposures were likely present. The donor tested CMV seronegative and was one of the 352 seronegative cohort members. A peripheral blood sample was provided by each donor, and peripheral blood mononuclear cells were used for TCR beta sequencing. Genomic DNA extraction from the blood cell samples was performed with the Qiagen DNeasy Blood Extraction Kit. Details on this clone: There is no known antigen for this receptor. Within one base of it there is no much larger clone, and no base qualities were kept.

The library came from the immunoSEQ multiplex PCR assay. For the multiplex PCR, a mixture combining 60 forward primers for TCR Vbeta segments and 13 reverse primers for TCR Jbeta segments was used. The CDR3 region of rearranged TCR beta genes was amplified from genomic DNA with a multiplex PCR assay. The Illumina HiSeq System was used to sequence the amplified TCR beta libraries as 87-base-pair reads. In the paper's pipeline: A later analysis counted about 80 million unique TCR beta chains across the 550 to 700 repertoires, and around 12 million of these chains were shared by at least two donors. A nearest-neighbor algorithm error-corrected the raw reads and collapsed the reads into unique sequences, merging closely related sequences to remove PCR and sequencing errors. Alignment of CDR3 sequences to IMGT reference sequences was used to assign V, D and J gene segments. For a sequence to be retained, a match of at least six nucleotides was required to both a V gene segment and a J gene segment. A rearrangement counted as productive if the CDR3 had no stop codons and remained in frame with V and J, and every other rearrangement counted as non-productive. Following IMGT convention, CDR3 was defined as the stretch from the second conserved V-encoded cysteine up to the conserved J-encoded phenylalanine. The earlier analysis of about 640 of the donors excluded any sequence lacking an unambiguous match to a single V gene segment. An earlier analysis of 450 to 650 of the donors called V segments functional above 56.7% productive rearrangements and segregating when the between-donor standard deviation exceeded 5%. A statistical classification framework was built to diagnose cytomegalovirus status from the catalog of TCR beta chain sequences. A later analysis assigned V and J genes by comparing TCR nucleotide sequences with IMGT/GENE-DB human TR gene sequences. The TCRdist pipeline was used in a later analysis to assign CDR3 sequences and most-parsimonious VDJ recombination scenarios. In a later analysis, every TCR beta chain was defined by the combination of its CDR3 amino acid sequence and its V-gene family, and reads without a unique V-gene family were dropped. In a later analysis, 450 to 600 highly shared, low-generation-probability nucleotide sequences were removed to address suspected cross-contamination and a sequencing artifact. For each public chain, a later analysis derived a clonal expansion index from normalized ranks of inferred template counts within each repertoire. A later analysis computed generation probabilities with a VDJ recombination model fitted to out-of-frame rearrangements, and checked the results against IGoR. A later analysis scored TCR-TCR, TCR-HLA and TCR-CMV co-occurrence with hypergeometric tests, applying a repertoire-size bias correction to TCR pairs. To estimate false discovery rates, a later analysis permuted the HLA or CMV assignments 20 times. In a later analysis, co-occurring TCRs were grouped using DBSCAN, with TCRdist sequence similarity added in when clustering inside HLA-allele-positive subsets. Repertoires with fewer than 30,000 or more than 120,000 public chains, plus five repertoires with anomalous nucleotide sharing, were excluded from co-occurrence clustering. TCRdb took over this immuneACCESS table, retaining in-frame rearrangements with V and J assigned. Such tables are incomplete; in checked studies, under half of the missing clones stem from an unresolved V gene, and the remainder is unexplained. V and J calls and clone size are copied from that table; D and trimming were computed from the DNA. The table for this sample lists more than 100,000 clones; 75% to 90% of them were counted only once. Of the sample, 1% is held by the ten largest clones.

Broader findings and caveats from the paper: Sequencing depth was assumed to be roughly uniform across donors in the presence/absence analyses, though that assumption may not hold. Linkage disequilibrium might explain the correlated functional status among segregating V segments, but an unknown experimental factor could not be ruled out. In a later genetic analysis, a missense DCLRE1C variant was associated with V-gene and J-gene trimming of TCR beta chains, and the association was replicated in an independent cohort. Because counts were too low, about 15 rarely observed V segments, including chromosome 9 orphons, were left out of the earlier analysis of over 550 of the donors. When HLA alleles, especially DR and DQ, strongly co-occurred, attributing TCR associations to individual alleles was difficult. This cohort had only TCR beta chains sequenced, and the lack of alpha or paired-chain data limited which features could be detected. In a later genetic analysis, fewer N-insertions in productive TCRs were reported among donors in an Asian-associated ancestry cluster than the approximately 670-donor mean. Some IMGT-functional V segments, including TRBV6-2 and TRBV6-3, could not be distinguished by the 87-base-pair reads and were therefore excluded. While some public TCRs were present in many individuals, most TCR sequences turned up only very rarely across donors. Most CMV-associated TCR beta chains appeared to be HLA-restricted in a later analysis, and the HLA associations seemed to be driven largely by CMV exposure. Specific HLA alleles were associated with roughly 17,000 TCR beta sequences at a false discovery rate of 0.05 in a later analysis. A cluster of highly shared sequence variants was judged likely to be a technical artifact of the sequencing pipeline. The authors suggested that the approach could potentially be generalized to other disease states and immunological phenotypes. In a later analysis, HLA-associated TCR beta chains showed more clonal expansion and lower generation probabilities than non-associated chains that were equally common. A few of the identified cytomegalovirus-associated TCR beta chains were confirmed in vitro to be specific for cytomegalovirus antigens. A later analysis found that TCR association rates varied across HLA loci, with DRB1 alleles showing the most associated TCRs and HLA-C alleles the fewest. In a later analysis, several top co-occurrence clusters were reported to appear linked to parvovirus B19, influenza, CMV and Epstein-Barr virus. A further reported finding was that TCR beta sequences accurately predicted the HLA-A and HLA-B alleles for most subjects in the first cohort. The classifier was reported to diagnose cytomegalovirus status with high specificity and sensitivity in both the original cohort and the validation cohort. The study listed 164 TCR beta chains as associated with cytomegalovirus. Immune exposure information for the cohort was limited to CMV serostatus. An earlier analysis of 587 of the donors showed that most TCR beta V segments appeared in productive rearrangements either about 87% or about 30% of the time, which broadly matched IMGT annotations. Because HLA typing was missing for some donors at each locus, association tests included only the typed subset.

Trimming takes 6 bases from V and 3 bases from J, and the germline ends sit 14 bases apart. CDR1 and CDR2 (MNHEY, SVGAGI) derive from the germline V gene. From cysteine to phenylalanine, the CDR3 is 14 amino acids long. The only DNA kept is the CDR3, 42 bases in frame from the first base. The chain was built from TRBV6-5 and TRBJ1-1; a tentative D call is TRBD1 (6 bases match). This clonotype originated in a man aged 35-49 years in good health and CMV-seronegative. Source material: PBMCs. The CDR3 loop reads CASSRRGGYTEAFF. The sequenced DNA: TGTGCCAGCAGCCGCAGGGGTGGGTACACTGAAGCTTTCTTT.